This TCR beta chain was obtained from a study of cytomegalovirus exposure and HLA in healthy donors. Study findings and constraints: According to a later analysis, donors in an Asian-associated ancestry cluster reportedly had fewer N-insertions than the approximately 730-donor mean.

With 60 Vbeta and 13 Jbeta primers, the PCR was carried out. The table came from immunoSEQ multiplex PCR; TCRdb's copy has only in-frame clones and leaves some out. The sample holds 130,000 to 150,000 clones, around 85% seen once. This clone was detected only once. Its cognate antigen is unknown. Donors counted as nominally healthy when sampled, yet unrecorded immune exposures were likely. The V and J ends lost 5 bases and 3 bases respectively, with 14 bases between them. CDR3 length: 14 residues. Germline lookup yields CDR1 SGHVS and CDR2 FQNEAQ. The chain joins TRBV7-8 to TRBJ2-7, with D perhaps TRBD2 (6 bases). This sequence originates from a woman aged 25 to 39 in good health and CMV-seronegative. Sequenced sample: PBMCs. This chain's CDR3 is CASSTPGVVYEQYF. Here the CDR3 DNA reads TGTGCCAGCAGCACCCCGGGGGTAGTCTACGAGCAGTACTTC. Together with reference TRBV7-8 and TRBJ2-7, the CDR3 gives the full variable domain: GAGVSQSPRYKVAKRGQDVALRCDPISGHVSLFWYQQALGQGPEFLTYFQNEAQLDKSGLPSDRFFAERPEGSVSTLKIQRTQQEDSAVYLCASSTPGVVYEQYFGPGTRLTVT.